The sequence of this T cell receptor beta chain was determined in a study of lymphopenia after photon versus proton radiotherapy. Study-level results: A bigger post-nadir fall in TCR diversity correlated inversely with survival time in deceased patients. Photon-treated patients lost naive T cells and TCR diversity; proton-treated stayed stable. After lymphocyte nadir, photon-treated repertoires showed oligoclonal expansion, especially CD8+ Temra. Survival link was tested only in deceased patients; proton benefit remains a possibility.

About this clone itself: Its antigen is still unknown.

Assay: immunoSEQ multiplex PCR; the TCRdb copy retains only in-frame clones and omits some. The sample has thousands of clones, approximately 90% seen once. The clonotype was recovered from a man between 25 and 39 years old with gastric cancer. Sequencing used peripheral blood, obtained from a patient treated with photon-based radiotherapy.

The CDR3 bases are TGTGCCAGCAGCTTGATGGGGGGGCCTATATATAGCACAGATACGCAGTATTTT. Translation: CASSLMGGPIYSTDTQYF. V is TRBV5-4 and J is TRBJ2-3, with D possibly matching TRBD2 (7 bases). The germline CDR1 and CDR2 sequences are SGHNT and YYREEE (reference sequence). The CDR3 consists of 18 residues. The V end lost 1 base, the J end lost 0 bases, and 18 bases lay between the germline ends.